The text below deals with one TCR beta chain. Its cognate antigen is unknown. V was shortened by 4 bases and J by 8 bases, with 12 bases between the two germline ends. This CDR3 contains 13 residues. The germline V gene has CDR1 SGHRS and CDR2 YFSETQ. Running of the v3.0 immunoSEQ assay took place at survey level. Method: immunoSEQ multiplex PCR; TCRdb's copy keeps in-frame clones and lacks some. Here the sample spans 20,000 to 30,000 clones, 65% to 80% being singletons. This record belongs to a study of long-term antiretroviral therapy in people with HIV. The study's findings and limits: Despite increasing after ART, diversity remained lower than that of transplant donor controls. Repertoires looked antigen-experienced, with only a slight naive shift after ART.

PBMC samples from each donor numbered at least one pre-ART and at least two post-ART. Specimens held roughly 0.9-10 million cryopreserved PBMC prior to DNA extraction. The material sequenced was unsorted PBMCs, taken 1.2 years after starting antiretroviral therapy. This TCR came from a woman between 40 and 55 years old with HIV. The J gene is TRBJ1-4, the V gene TRBV5-1; D is uncertain. DNA of the CDR3: TGCGCCAGCAGCAGGGAAGTAGAGGAAAAACTGTTTTTT. Its protein product is CASSREVEEKLFF.